The T cell receptor beta chain described here comes from a study of blood T cell repertoires in COVID-19. Study at large: Italy, Spain and the United States were the sources of the convalescent and acute COVID-19 samples. T cells, B-cell-depleted T cells, or PBMCs supplied cDNA or gDNA.

The CDR3 is 15 amino acids. The V segment lost 2 bases and the J segment 9 bases; nucleotides outside the gene matches: 5. Germline lookup yields CDR1 SGHNT and CDR2 YYREEE (reference sequence). Some clones are missing from TCRdb's copy, which holds only in-frame ones; the method was immunoSEQ multiplex PCR. The table has 20,000 to 30,000 clones, 80% to 95% seen once. Input material: peripheral blood. This sequence joins TRBV5-4 and TRBJ2-1; 13 bases are shared with TRBD2. This sequence originates from a human donor in a cohort sampled during active COVID-19. The CDR3, as DNA: TGTGCCAGCAGCTTTGGGACTAGCGGGATCGGTGAGCAGTTCTTC. Residues: CASSFGTSGIGEQFF.